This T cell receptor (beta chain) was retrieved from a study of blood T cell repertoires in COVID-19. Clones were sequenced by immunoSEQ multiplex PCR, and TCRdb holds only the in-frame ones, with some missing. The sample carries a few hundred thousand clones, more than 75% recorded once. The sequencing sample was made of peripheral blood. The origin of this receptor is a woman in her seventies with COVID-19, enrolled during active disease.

The CDR3 sequence is CAISESSSSNEQYF. For the CDR3, the DNA is TGTGCCATCAGTGAGTCGTCTAGTTCAAACGAGCAGTACTTC. The rearrangement joins TRBV10-3 to TRBJ2-7; D gene unclear. This CDR3 has 14 residues. V lost 0 bases, J lost 5 bases, and 11 bases lay in between. Germline V gene data show CDR1 as ENHRY and CDR2 as SYGVKD.